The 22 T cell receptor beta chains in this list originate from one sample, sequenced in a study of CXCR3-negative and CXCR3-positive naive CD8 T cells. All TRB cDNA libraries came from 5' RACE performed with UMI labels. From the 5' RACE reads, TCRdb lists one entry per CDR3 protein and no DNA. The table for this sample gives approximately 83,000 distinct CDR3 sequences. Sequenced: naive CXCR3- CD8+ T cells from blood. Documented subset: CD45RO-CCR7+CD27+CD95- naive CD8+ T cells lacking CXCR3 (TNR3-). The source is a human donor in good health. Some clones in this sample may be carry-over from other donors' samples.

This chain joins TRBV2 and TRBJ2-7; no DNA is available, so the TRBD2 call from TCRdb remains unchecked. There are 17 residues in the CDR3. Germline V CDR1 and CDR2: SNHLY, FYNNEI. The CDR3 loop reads CASSAPSAGARLSEQYF.

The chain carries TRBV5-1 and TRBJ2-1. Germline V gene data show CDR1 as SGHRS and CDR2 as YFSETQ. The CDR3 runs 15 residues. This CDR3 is CASGLDYSSYNEQFF.

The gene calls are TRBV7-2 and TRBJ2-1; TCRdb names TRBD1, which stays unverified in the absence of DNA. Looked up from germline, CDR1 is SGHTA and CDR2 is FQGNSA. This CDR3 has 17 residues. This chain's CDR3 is CASSTNPGPASYNEQFF.

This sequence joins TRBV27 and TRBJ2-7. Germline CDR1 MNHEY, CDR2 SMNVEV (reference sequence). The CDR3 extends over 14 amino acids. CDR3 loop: CASSLQVSSYEQYF.

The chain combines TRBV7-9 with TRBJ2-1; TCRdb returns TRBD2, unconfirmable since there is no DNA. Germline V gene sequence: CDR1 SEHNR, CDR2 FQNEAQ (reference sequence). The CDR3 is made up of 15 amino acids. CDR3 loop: CASIPRFSGDNEQFF.

The CDR3 here is CASSFRWEETQYF. The rearrangement links TRBV7-8 to TRBJ2-5. The CDR3 extends over 13 amino acids. CDR1 SGHVS and CDR2 FQNEAQ come from the germline V gene.

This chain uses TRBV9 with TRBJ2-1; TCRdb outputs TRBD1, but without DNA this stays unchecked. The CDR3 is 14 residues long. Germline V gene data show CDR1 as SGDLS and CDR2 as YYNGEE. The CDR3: CASTRADSYNEQFF.

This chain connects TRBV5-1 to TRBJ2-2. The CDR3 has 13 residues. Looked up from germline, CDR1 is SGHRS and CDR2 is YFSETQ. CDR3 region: CASTVENTGELFF.

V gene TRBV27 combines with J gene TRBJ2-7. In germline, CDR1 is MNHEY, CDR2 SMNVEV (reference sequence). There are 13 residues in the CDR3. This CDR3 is CASSLYSGTEQYF.

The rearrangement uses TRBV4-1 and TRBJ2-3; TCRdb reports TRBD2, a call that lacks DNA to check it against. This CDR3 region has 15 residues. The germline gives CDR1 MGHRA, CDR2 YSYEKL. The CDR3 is CASSHLAGGSDTQYF.

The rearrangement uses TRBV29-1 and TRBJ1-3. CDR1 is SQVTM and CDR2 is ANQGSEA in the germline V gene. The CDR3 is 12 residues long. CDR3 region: CSVEEQGNTIYF.

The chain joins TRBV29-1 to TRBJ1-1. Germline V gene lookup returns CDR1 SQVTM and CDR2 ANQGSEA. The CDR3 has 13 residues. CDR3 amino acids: CSVDGSMNTEAFF.

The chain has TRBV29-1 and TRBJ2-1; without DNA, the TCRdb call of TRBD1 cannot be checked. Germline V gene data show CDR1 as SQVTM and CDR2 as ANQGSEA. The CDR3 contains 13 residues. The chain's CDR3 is CSVDLGVHNEQFF.

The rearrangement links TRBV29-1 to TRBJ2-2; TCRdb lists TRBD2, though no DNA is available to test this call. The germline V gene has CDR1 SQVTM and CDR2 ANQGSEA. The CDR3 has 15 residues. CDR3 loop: CSVEYGGLNTGELFF.

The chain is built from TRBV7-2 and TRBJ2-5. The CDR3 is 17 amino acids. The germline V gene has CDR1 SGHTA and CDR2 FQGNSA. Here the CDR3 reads CASSLPIVGVPQETQYF.

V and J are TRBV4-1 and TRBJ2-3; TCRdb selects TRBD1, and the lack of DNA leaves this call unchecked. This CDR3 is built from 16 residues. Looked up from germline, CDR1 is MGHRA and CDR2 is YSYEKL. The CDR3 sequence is CASNSGTFPSTDTQYF.

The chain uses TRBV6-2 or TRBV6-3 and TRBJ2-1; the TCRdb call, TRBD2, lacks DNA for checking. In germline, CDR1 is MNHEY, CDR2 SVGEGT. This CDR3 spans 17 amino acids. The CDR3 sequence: CASSYSPGAGEYNEQFF.

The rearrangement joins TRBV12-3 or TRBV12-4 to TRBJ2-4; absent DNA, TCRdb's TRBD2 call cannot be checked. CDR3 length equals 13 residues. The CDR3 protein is CASSFGGGNIQYF.

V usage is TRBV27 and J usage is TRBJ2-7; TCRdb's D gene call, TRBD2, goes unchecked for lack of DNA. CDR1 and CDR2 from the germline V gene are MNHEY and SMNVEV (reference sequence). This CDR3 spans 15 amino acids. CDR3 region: CASSSRPSGTLEQYF.

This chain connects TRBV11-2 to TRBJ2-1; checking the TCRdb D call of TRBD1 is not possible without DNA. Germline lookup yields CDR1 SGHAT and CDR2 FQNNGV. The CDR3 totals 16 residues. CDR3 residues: CASSRDTSNSYNEQFF.

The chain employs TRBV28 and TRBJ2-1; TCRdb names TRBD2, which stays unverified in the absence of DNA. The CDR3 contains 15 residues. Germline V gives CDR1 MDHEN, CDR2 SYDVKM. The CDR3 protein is CASSVAGDMGDEQFF.

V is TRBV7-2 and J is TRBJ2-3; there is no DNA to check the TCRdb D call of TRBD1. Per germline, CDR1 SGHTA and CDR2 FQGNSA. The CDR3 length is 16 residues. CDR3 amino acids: CASSLAGFVAPDTQYF.